The present T cell receptor (beta chain) was sequenced within a study of beta chain features in type 1 diabetes. Study results and caveats: The question left open here concerned HLA type influencing TCRB rearrangement. VDJ junctions from patients with type 1 diabetes contained fewer insertions and more deletions.

Per the germline V gene, CDR1 is SQVTM and CDR2 is ANQGSEA. This CDR3 is built from 13 residues. All of the isolated RNA was reverse transcribed, so expressed TCRB transcripts were sequenced. This table comes from immunoSEQ multiplex PCR, and its TCRdb copy is limited to in-frame clones, with some not included. The table includes some 300,000 clones, approximately 8% detected once. This clone was seen a handful of times. The antigen is unknown. A read error may account for a junction end that differs from germline. By way of CD45RO/CCR7/CD25/CD127/CD95/CD27, the CD4+ regulatory, stem cell-like memory, central memory and naive cells were sorted.

This TCR was sampled from a woman under 30 in good health. The sample taken for sequencing was central memory CD4+ T cells from blood. This chain joins TRBV29-1 and TRBJ1-1, with no clear D. The CDR3 bases are TGCAGCGTGGAAGCCGCAGCGAACACTGAAGCTTTCTTT. This translates into CSVEAAANTEAFF.